The clone carrying this TCR beta chain was recorded once. The data derive from a study of T cell changes during pregnancy in multiple sclerosis. V shed 3 bases and J shed 1 base, with 14 bases lying between them. CDR1 is KGHSH and CDR2 is LQKENI in the germline V gene. There are 16 residues in the CDR3. Assay: immunoSEQ multiplex PCR; the TCRdb copy retains only in-frame clones and omits some. The sample shows more than 25,000 clones, roughly 92% of them seen only once. Sequences were derived from CD4+ T cells from peripheral blood mononuclear cells, sampled in the first trimester of pregnancy. This sequence originates from a female donor with multiple sclerosis, enrolled in a pregnancy study. This rearrangement joins TRBV18 to TRBJ2-3, with D possibly TRBD1 on 5 matching bases. The CDR3, as DNA: TGTGCCAGCTCACCCCTCGGAAGCAGGGGCACAGATACGCAGTATTTT. Protein sequence: CASSPLGSRGTDTQYF.